The 15 T cell receptor beta chains presented below share a single source sample, sequenced in a study of shared clonotypes between healthy human individuals. CD8 cells regarded as naive lacked CD45RO, were positively chosen for CCR7, and omitted terminally differentiated effector memory CD45RA+ cells. Profiled with immunoSEQ multiplex PCR; TCRdb holds only in-frame clones, not every one. The sample lists about 2 million clones, about 95% seen once, with more than 0.9% in the top ten. The specimen sequenced was naive CD8+ T cells sorted from blood. These receptor sequences come from a man aged 18 to 29 in good health.

This clone was counted once. V and J are TRBV5-6 and TRBJ2-4, with D possibly being TRBD1 or TRBD2 (5 bases each). CDR3 length: 13 amino acids. Per the germline V gene, CDR1 is SGHDT and CDR2 is YYEEEE. Trimming took 3 bases from V and 6 from J, leaving 10 bases between them. The CDR3 coding sequence is TGTGCCAGCAGCTGGGGGTTGAGAAACATTCAGTACTTC. It codes for CASSWGLRNIQYF.

The chain employs TRBV5-1 and TRBJ2-5; 11 positions match TRBD1. In germline, CDR1 is SGHRS, CDR2 YFSETQ. With 3 bases clipped from V and 2 bases from J, the junction kept 3 bases outside the gene matches. This CDR3 comprises 15 residues. The CDR3 region has the DNA TGCGCCAGCAGCTGGTGGGACAGGGGGCAAGAGACCCAGTACTTC. It encodes CASSWWDRGQETQYF.

The chain recombines TRBV5-4 with TRBJ2-7, with D perhaps matching TRBD1 or TRBD2 (5 bases each). CDR1 and CDR2 from the germline V gene are SGHNT and YYREEE (reference sequence). The CDR3 sequence is 14 residues long. With 3 bases removed from V and 2 bases from J, the gap between germline ends came to 12 bases. For the CDR3, the DNA is TGTGCCAGCAGCTCCGGGACGGCTACCTACGAGCAGTACTTC. Translation: CASSSGTATYEQYF.

This clone was detected once. This CDR3 reads CASSHMTDYEQYF. CDR3 sequence (DNA): TGCGCCAGCAGCCATATGACAGATTACGAGCAGTACTTC. The V call is TRBV4-1, the J call TRBJ2-7; TRBD1 is a possible D gene (5 bases). The V end was cut by 3 bases, the J end by 4 bases, with 10 bases between. The germline V gene has CDR1 MGHRA and CDR2 YSYEKL. This CDR3 contains 13 residues.

The rearrangement links TRBV25-1 to TRBJ2-1; the D gene could be TRBD1 or TRBD2 (5 bases each). Between the trimmed V and J ends, which lost 7 bases and 3 bases, there was a span of 16 bases. Germline lookup yields CDR1 MGHDK and CDR2 SYGVNS. The CDR3 totals 15 residues. The CDR3 sequence: CASTPGPFLYNEQFF. The CDR3 nucleotides are TGTGCCAGCACCCCGGGACCCTTCCTCTACAATGAGCAGTTCTTC. Supplemented by reference TRBV25-1 and TRBJ2-1, the full variable domain reads EADIYQTPRYLVIGTGKKITLECSQTMGHDKMYWYQQDPGMELHLIHYSYGVNSTEKGDLSSESTVSRIRTEHFPLTLESARPSHTSQYLCASTPGPFLYNEQFFGPGTRLTVL.

V and J are TRBV7-8 and TRBJ2-7; TRBD1 might be the D (6 bases). This CDR3 contains 13 residues. Trimming shortened V by 4 bases and J by 1 base, and 8 bases separated the two germline ends. Germline assignment: CDR1 SGHVS and CDR2 FQNEAQ. CDR3 DNA: TGTGCCAGCAGCTCGGGACATTCCTACGAGCAGTACTTC. Its translation: CASSSGHSYEQYF.

This chain links TRBV4-3 with TRBJ2-5; D not certain. This CDR3 spans 13 amino acids. Trimming removed 1 base from V and 4 bases from J, with 7 bases in between. Germline lookup yields CDR1 LGHNA and CDR2 YSLEER. CDR3 in amino acids: CASSQGSVETQYF. CDR3 coding DNA: TGCGCCAGCAGCCAAGGCTCGGTAGAGACCCAGTACTTC.

The chain is built from TRBV5-4 and TRBJ1-6; D not certain. The CDR3 has 14 residues. Germline V gene data show CDR1 as SGHNT and CDR2 as YYREEE (reference sequence). V was shortened by 1 base and J by 5 bases, with 7 bases between the two germline ends. In nucleotides, the CDR3 is TGTGCCAGCAGCTTGCCAGGACATAATTCACCCCTCCACTTT. Translating gives CASSLPGHNSPLHF.

The rearrangement links TRBV10-3 to TRBJ1-2; 7 bases fit TRBD1. The CDR3 runs 13 residues. Per the germline V gene, CDR1 is ENHRY and CDR2 is SYGVKD. V lost 10 bases and J lost 3; bases outside the gene matches: 8. The CDR3 bases are TGTGCCACCCTACAGGGGAATGACTATGGCTACACCTTC. It is translated as CATLQGNDYGYTF.

In the case of this clone: Other nucleotide sequences in the sample specify the same CDR3. The V gene is TRBV10-1, the J gene TRBJ1-2; D not resolved. The V end was cut by 2 bases, the J end by 0 bases, with 4 bases between. The CDR3 runs to 13 residues. Germline values: CDR1 WNHNN, CDR2 SYGVQD (reference sequence). The CDR3 protein is CASSEGANYGYTF. The CDR3 nucleotides read TGCGCCAGCAGTGAGGGAGCTAACTATGGCTACACCTTC.

Of note for this clone: Other DNA sequences within the sample encode an identical CDR3. V gene TRBV19 combines with J gene TRBJ1-1, with D tentatively TRBD1 (6 bases). CDR3 length equals 13 residues. Germline V CDR1 and CDR2: LNHDA, SQIVND (reference sequence). Trimming removed 6 bases at V and 4 bases at J, with 12 bases between. The CDR3 sequence is CASSLGQVTEAFF. CDR3 nucleotide sequence: TGTGCCAGTAGCCTGGGACAAGTCACTGAAGCTTTCTTT. The variable domain in full, with the rest retrieved from reference TRBV19 and TRBJ1-1, is DGGITQSPKYLFRKEGQNVTLSCEQNLNHDAMYWYRQDPGQGLRLIYYSQIVNDFQKGDIAEGYSVSREKKESFPLTVTSAQKNPTAFYLCASSLGQVTEAFFGQGTRLTVV.

This clone occurred once. V gene TRBV7-8 combines with J gene TRBJ2-7; possibly TRBD1 for D (6 bases). CDR1 is SGHVS, CDR2 FQNEAQ, per germline. CDR3 size: 17 residues. V gave up 1 base and J gave up 1 base, with 17 bases separating them. The CDR3 region is CASSLDPRGPLSYEQYF. CDR3 in DNA: TGTGCCAGCAGCTTAGATCCCAGGGGACCCCTTTCCTACGAGCAGTACTTC.

This chain joins TRBV10-2 and TRBJ1-1; D not resolved. The germline V and J ends were trimmed by 3 bases and 5 bases, with 10 bases remaining between them. The CDR3 is 13 residues long. CDR1 WSHSY and CDR2 SAAADI come from the germline V gene. The CDR3 DNA follows: TGCGCCAGCAGTGATGAGGGAGGGACTGAAGCTTTCTTT. The encoded protein is CASSDEGGTEAFF.

The chain carries TRBV7-9 and TRBJ2-3, with a possible D match to TRBD2 (6 bases). V shed 1 base and J shed 7 bases, with 12 bases lying between them. The CDR3 loop spans 14 amino acids. Germline lookup yields CDR1 SEHNR and CDR2 FQNEAQ (reference sequence). CDR3 sequence (DNA): TGTGCCAGCAGCTTAGGAGGAGGGAGGAATACGCAGTATTTT. This codes for CASSLGGGRNTQYF.

This chain uses TRBV28 with TRBJ2-5; 8 positions agree with TRBD1. The CDR3 totals 16 residues. Germline CDR1 and CDR2: MDHEN and SYDVKM. V was pared by 8 bases and J by 5 bases, with 16 bases of the junction left unmatched. The CDR3 region has the DNA TGTGCCAGCCGCGCCAGCGGACAGGGAAATTCGGAGACCCAGTACTTC. Its translation: CASRASGQGNSETQYF.